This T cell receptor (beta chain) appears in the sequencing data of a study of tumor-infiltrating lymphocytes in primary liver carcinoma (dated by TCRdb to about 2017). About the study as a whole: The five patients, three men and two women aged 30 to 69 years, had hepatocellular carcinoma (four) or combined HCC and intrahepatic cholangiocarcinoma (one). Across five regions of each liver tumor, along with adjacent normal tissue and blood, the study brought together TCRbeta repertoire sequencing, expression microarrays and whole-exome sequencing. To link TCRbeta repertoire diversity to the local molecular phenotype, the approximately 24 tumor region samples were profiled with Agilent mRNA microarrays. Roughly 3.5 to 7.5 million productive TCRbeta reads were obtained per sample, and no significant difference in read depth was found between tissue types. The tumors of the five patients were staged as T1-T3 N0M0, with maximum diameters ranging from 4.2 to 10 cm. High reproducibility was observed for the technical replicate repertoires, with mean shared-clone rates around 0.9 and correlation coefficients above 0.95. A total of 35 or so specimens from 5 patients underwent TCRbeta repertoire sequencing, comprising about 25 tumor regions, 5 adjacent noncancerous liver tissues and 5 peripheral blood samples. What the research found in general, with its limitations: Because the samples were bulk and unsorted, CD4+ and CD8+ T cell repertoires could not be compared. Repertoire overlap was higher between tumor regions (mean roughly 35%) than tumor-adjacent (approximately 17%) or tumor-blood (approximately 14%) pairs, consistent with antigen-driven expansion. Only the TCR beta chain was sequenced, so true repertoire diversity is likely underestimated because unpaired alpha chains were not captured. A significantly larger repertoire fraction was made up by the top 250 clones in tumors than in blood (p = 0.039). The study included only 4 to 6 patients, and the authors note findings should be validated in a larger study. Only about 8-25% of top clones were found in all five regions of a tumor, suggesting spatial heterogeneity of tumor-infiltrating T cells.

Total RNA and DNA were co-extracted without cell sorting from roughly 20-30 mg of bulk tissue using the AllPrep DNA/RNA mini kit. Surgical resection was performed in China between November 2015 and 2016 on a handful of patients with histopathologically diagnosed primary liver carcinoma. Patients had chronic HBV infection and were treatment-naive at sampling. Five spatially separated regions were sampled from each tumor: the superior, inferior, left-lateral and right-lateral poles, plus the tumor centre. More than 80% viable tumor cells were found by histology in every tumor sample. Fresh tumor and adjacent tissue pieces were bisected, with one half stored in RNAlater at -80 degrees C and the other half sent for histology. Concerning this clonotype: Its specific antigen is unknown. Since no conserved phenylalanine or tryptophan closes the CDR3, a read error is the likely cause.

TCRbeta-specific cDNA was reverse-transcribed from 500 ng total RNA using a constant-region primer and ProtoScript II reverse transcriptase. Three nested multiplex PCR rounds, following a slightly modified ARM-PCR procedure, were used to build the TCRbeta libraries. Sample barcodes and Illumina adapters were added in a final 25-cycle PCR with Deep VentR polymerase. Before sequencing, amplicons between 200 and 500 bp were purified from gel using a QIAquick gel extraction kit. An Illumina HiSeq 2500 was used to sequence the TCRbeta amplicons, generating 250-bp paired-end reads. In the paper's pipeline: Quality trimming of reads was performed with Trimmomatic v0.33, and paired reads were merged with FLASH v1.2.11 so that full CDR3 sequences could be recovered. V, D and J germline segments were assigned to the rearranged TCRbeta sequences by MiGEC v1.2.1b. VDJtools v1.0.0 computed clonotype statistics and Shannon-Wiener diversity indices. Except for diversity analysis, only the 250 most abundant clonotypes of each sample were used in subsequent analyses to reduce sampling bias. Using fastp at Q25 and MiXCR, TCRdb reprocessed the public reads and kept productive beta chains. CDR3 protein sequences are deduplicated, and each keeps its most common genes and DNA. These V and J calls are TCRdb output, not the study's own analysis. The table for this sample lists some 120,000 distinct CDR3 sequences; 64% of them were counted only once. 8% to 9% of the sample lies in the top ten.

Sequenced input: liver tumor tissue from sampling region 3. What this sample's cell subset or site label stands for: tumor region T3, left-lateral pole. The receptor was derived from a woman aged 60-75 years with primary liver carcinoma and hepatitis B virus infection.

The bases read TGTGCCAGCAGCTTAGGTCGGGGGGAGTGGAGTGTCGGTGAGCAGTTCCTC. Its coded protein is CASSLGRGEWSVGEQFL. The sequence is built from TRBV11-3 and TRBJ2-1; 7 middle bases align to TRBD2. The CDR3 length is 17 residues, termini included. Kept here is only the CDR3 DNA, which spans 51 bases and is read in frame from base 1. The germline V gene supplies CDR1 SGHNT and CDR2 YENEEA. From V the trimming removes 1 base and from J it removes 9 bases, while the gene matches leave 15 bases of the junction unaccounted for.